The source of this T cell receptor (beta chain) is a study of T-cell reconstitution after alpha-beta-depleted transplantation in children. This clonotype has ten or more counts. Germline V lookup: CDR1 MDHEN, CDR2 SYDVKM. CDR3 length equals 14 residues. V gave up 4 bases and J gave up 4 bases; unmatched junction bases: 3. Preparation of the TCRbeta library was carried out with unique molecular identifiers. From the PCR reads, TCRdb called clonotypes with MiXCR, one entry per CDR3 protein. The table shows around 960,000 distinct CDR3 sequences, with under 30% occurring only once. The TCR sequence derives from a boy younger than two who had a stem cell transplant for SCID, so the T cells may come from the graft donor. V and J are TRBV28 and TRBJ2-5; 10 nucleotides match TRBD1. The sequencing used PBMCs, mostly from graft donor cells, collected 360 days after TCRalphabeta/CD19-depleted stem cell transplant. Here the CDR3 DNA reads TGTGCCAGCAGTTCCCGGGACAGGGGAGAGACCCAGTACTTC. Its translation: CASSSRDRGETQYF.